This T cell receptor beta chain was recovered during a study of blood T cell repertoires in COVID-19. Generated by immunoSEQ multiplex PCR, the TCRdb table keeps only in-frame clones and is missing some. The table shows 60,000 to 75,000 clones, with roughly nine tenths occurring only once. Seattle patients were enrolled while actively infected and followed longitudinally. The germline CDR1 and CDR2 sequences are LNHNV and YYDKDF (reference sequence). The CDR3 has 14 amino acids. The V end was cut by 1 base, the J end by 6 bases, with 10 bases between. The receptor's source is a woman aged 45-59 years with COVID-19, enrolled during active disease. The chain has TRBV15 and TRBJ1-5; maybe TRBD1 (5 bases). Specimen: peripheral blood. The CDR3 region has the DNA TGTGCCACCAGCAGAGGGGGGAGGGTTCAGCCCCAGCATTTT. Protein product: CATSRGGRVQPQHF. The full variable domain, with the rest looked up from reference TRBV15 and TRBJ1-5, is DAMVIQNPRYQVTQFGKPVTLSCSQTLNHNVMYWYQQKSSQAPKLLFHYYDKDFNNEADTPDNFQSRRPNTSFCFLDIRSPGLGDTAMYLCATSRGGRVQPQHFGDGTRLSIL.